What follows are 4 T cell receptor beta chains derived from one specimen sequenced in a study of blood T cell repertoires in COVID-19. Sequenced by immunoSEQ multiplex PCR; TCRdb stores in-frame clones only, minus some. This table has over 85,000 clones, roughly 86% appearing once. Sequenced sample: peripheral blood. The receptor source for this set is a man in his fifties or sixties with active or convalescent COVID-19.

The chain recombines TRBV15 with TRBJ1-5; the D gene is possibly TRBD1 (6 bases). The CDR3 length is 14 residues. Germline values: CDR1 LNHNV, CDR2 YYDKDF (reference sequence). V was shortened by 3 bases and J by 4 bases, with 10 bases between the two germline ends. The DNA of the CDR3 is TGTGCCACCAGCAGCGGGACAACAAATCAGCCCCAGCATTTT. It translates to CATSSGTTNQPQHF.

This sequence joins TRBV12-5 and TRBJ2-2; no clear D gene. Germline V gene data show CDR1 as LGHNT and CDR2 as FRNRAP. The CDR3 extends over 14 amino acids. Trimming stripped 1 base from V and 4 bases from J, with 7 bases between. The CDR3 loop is CASGLGTATGELFF. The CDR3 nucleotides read TGTGCTAGTGGTTTGGGAACAGCCACCGGGGAGCTGTTTTTT.

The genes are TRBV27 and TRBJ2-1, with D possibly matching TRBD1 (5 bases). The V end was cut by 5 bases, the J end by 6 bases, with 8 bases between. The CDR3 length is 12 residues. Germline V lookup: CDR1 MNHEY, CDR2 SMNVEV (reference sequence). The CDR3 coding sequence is TGTGCCAGCAGTGCAGGGTTCAATGAGCAGTTCTTC. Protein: CASSAGFNEQFF.

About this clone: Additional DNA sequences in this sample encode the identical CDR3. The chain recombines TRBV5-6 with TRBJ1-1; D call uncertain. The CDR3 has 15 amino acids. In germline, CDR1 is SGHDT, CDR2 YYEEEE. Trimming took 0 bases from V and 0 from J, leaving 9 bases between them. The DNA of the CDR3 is TGTGCCAGCAGCTTGGTGGGGAGGGTGAACACTGAAGCTTTCTTT. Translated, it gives CASSLVGRVNTEAFF.